This T cell receptor (beta chain) was identified in a study of CD8 T cells in Susac syndrome. Random hexamers served to reverse transcribe about 0.5 to 1 ug RNA. Amplification of TCR beta CDR3 used immunoSEQ multiplex PCR across 54 Vbeta and 13 Jbeta. TCRdb reprocessed the immunoSEQ multiplex PCR reads with MiXCR, giving one entry per CDR3 protein. Here the sample spans tens of thousands of distinct CDR3 sequences, around 94% being singletons. TCR beta from blood CD8+ and CD4+ T cells was sequenced. The CDR3 has 13 amino acids. The germline V gene encodes CDR1 SGHVS and CDR2 FQNEAQ. V lost 3 bases to trimming and J lost 4 bases, with 6 bases between them.

Sequenced material: CD8+ T cells from PBMCs. The chain combines TRBV7-8 with TRBJ2-2; D may be TRBD2 (5 bases). This TCR was recovered from a human donor in good health. CDR3 residues: CASSLRVTGELFF. The CDR3 DNA reads as TGTGCCAGCAGCTTGAGGGTCACCGGGGAGCTGTTTTTT.